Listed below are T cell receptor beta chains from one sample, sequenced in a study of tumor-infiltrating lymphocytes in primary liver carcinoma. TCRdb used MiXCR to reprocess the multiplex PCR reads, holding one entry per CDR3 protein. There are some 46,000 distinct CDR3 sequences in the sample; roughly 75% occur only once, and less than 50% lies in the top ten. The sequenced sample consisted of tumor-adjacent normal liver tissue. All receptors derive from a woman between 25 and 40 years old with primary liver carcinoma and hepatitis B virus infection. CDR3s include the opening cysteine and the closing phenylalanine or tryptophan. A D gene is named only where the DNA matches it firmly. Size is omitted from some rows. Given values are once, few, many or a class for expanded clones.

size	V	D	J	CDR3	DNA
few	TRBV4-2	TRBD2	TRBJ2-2	CASSSLTSGAGEPFF	TGTGCCAGCAGTTCTCTAACTAGCGGGGCCGGGGAGCCGTTTTTT
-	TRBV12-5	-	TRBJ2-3	CAIKKAGFSTDTQYF	TGTGCCATAAAAAAGGCAGGATTTAGCACAGATACGCAGTATTTT
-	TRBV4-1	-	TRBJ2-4	CASSQDRLPQNIKYF	TGCGCCAGCAGCCAAGATCGGTTACCCCAAAACATTAAGTACTTC
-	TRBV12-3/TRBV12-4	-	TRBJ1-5	CASSLAFRDTQHF	TGTGCCAGCAGTTTAGCTTTCAGAGATACGCAGCATTTT
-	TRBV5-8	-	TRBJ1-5	CVSTQYRNQPQHF	TGTGTCAGCACCCAATACAGGAATCAGCCCCAGCATTTT
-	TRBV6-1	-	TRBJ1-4	CASSLWGRGEKLFF	TGTGCCAGCAGTCTATGGGGACGTGGGGAAAAACTGTTTTTT
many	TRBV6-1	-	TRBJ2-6	CASSGSGLSGANVLTF	TGTGCCAGCAGTGGATCAGGCCTCTCTGGGGCCAACGTCCTGACTTTC
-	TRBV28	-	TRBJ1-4	CVSTTLRVRQEKLFF	TGTGTCAGCACCACCCTTCGGGTACGACAAGAAAAACTGTTCTTT
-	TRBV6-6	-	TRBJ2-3	CASSYQTGPRRPDKQYF	TGTGCCAGCAGTTACCAGACCGGACCTCGACGCCCAGATAAGCAGTATTTT
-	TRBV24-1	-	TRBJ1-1	CATSDYLQGVGAIF	TGTGCCACCAGTGATTATCTCCAGGGAGTAGGAGCTATCTTT